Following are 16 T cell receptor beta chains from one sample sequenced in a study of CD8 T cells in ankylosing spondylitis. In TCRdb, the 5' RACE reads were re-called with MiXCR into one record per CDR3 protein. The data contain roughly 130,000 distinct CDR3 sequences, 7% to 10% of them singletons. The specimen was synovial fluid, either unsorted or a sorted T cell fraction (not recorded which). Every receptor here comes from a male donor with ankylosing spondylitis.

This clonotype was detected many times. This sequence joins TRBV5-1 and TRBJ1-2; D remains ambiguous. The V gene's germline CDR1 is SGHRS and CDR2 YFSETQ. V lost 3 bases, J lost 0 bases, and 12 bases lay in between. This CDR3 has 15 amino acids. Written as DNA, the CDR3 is TGCGCCAGCAGCTCTGGCGGGTCAGCTAACTATGGCTACACCTTC. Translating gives CASSSGGSANYGYTF.

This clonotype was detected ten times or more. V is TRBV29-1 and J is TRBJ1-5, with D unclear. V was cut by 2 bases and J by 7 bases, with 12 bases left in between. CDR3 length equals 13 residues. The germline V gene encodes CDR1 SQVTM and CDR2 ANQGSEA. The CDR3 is CSVESRPGQPQHF. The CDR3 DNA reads TGCAGCGTTGAATCCCGTCCGGGGCAGCCCCAGCATTTT.

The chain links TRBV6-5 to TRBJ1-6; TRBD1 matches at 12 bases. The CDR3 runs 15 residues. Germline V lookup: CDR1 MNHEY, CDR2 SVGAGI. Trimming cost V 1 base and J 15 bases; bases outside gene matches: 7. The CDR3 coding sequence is TGTGCCAGCAGTTACTTCCCCGGGACAGGGGGCGACCTCCACTTT. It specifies CASSYFPGTGGDLHF.

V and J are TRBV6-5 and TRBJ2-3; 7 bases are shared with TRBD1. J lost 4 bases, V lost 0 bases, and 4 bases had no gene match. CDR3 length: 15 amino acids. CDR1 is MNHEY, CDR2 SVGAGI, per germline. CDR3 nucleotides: TGTGCCAGCAGTTACTCAGGGGGCGAGGCAGATACGCAGTATTTT. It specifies CASSYSGGEADTQYF.

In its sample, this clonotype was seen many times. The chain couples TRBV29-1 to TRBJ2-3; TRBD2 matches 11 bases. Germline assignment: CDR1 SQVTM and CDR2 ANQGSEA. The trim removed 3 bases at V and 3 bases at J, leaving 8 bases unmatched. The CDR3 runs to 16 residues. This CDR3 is CSVDPTSGGMTDTQYF. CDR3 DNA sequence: TGCAGCGTTGACCCCACTAGCGGGGGCATGACAGATACGCAGTATTTT.

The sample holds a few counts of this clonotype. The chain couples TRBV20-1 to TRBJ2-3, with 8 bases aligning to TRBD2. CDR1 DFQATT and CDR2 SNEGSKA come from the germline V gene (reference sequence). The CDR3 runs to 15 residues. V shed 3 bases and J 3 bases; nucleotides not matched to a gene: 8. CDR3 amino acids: CSASGGATTTDTQYF. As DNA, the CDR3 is TGCAGTGCTAGCGGGGGGGCGACCACGACAGATACGCAGTATTTT.

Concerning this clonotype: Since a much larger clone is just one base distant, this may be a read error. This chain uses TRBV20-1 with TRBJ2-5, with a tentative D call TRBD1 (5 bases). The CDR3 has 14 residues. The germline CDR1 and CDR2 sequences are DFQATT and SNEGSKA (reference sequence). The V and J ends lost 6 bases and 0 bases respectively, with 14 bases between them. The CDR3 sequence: CSAQKGIYQETQYF. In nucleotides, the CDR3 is TGCAGTGCCCAGAAGGGGATCTACCAAGAGACCCAGTACTTC.

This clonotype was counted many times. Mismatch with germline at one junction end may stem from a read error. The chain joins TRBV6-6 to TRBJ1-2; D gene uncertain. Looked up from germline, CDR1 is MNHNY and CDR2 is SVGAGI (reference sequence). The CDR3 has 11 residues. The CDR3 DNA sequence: TGTGCCAGCAGTTACGGGCAGGATTACGCCTTC. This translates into CASSYGQDYAF.

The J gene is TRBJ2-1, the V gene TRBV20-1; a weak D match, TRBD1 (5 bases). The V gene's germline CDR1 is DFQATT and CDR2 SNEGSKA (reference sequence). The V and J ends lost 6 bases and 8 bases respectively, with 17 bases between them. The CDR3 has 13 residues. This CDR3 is CSASQGGADEQFF. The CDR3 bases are TGCAGTGCGAGCCAGGGTGGTGCGGATGAGCAGTTCTTC.

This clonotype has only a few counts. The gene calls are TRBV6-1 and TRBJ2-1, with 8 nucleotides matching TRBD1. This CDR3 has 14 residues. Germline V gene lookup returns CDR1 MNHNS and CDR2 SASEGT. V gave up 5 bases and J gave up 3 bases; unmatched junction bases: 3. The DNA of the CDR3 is TGTGCCAGCAGTCGTGGACAGGGCTACAATGAGCAGTTCTTC. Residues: CASSRGQGYNEQFF.

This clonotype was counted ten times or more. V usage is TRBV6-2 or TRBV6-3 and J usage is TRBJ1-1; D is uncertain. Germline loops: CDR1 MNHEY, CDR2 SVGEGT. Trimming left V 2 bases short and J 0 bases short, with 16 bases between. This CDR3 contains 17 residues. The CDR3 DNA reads TGTGCCAGCAGTTACGAAGTTGGGGATATAATGAACACTGAAGCTTTCTTT. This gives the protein CASSYEVGDIMNTEAFF.

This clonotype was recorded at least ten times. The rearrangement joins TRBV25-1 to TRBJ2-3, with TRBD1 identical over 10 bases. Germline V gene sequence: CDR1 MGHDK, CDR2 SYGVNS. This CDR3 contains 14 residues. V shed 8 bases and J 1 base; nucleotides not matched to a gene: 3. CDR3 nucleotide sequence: TGTGCCAGCGCCGGGACAGGGGGCACAGATACGCAGTATTTT. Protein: CASAGTGGTDTQYF.

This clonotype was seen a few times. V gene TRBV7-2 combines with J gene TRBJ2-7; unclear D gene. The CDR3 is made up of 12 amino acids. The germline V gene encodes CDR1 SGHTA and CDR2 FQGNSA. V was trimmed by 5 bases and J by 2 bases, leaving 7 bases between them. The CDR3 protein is CASSRGAYEQYF. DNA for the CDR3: TGTGCCAGCAGCCGCGGTGCCTACGAGCAGTACTTC.

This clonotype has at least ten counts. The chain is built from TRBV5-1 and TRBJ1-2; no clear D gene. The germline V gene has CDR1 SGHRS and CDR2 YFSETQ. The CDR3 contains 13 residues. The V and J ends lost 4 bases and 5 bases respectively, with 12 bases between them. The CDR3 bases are TGCGCCAGCAGCCTGGATACAGCTTATGGCTACACCTTC. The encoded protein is CASSLDTAYGYTF.

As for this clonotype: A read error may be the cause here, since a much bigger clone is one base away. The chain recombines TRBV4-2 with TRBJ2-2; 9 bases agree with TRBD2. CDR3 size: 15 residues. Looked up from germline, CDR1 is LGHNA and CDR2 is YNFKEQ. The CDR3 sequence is CASSLAGEGTRELFF. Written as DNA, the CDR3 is TGTGCCAGCAGTTTAGCGGGAGAGGGCACCAGGGAGCTGTTTTTT.

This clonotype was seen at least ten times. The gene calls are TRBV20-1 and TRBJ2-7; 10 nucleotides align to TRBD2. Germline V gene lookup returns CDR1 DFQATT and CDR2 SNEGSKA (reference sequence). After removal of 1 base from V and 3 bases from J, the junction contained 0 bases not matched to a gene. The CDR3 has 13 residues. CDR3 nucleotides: TGCAGTGCTAGAGGGACTAGCGGCTACGAGCAGTACTTC. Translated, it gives CSARGTSGYEQYF.